This record looks at one T cell receptor beta chain sequence and its context. Its antigen remains unknown. The record originates from a study of T cell responses to AZD1222 COVID-19 vaccine. General study points: With two AZD1222 doses given, Spike-specific TCR breadth and depth both rose. Sampling captured repertoires only after the peak T cell response. Nearly half of spike-specific TCRs reportedly target unmutated variant regions.

TCRdb's copy holds only in-frame clones and misses some; the assay was immunoSEQ multiplex PCR. This table has over 150,000 clones, 70% to 90% appearing once. Looked up from germline, CDR1 is MNHEY and CDR2 is SVGAGI. V was clipped by 8 bases and J by 5 bases; unmatched bases: 8. The CDR3 contains 14 residues. V and J are TRBV6-5 and TRBJ1-4, with 7 bases lining up with TRBD1. The source is an adult in good health. The material was peripheral blood, obtained on day 0 of MenACWY control vaccination. CDR3 coding DNA: TGTGCCAGCGGAAGAGGGACAGACAATGAAAAACTGTTTTTT. It encodes CASGRGTDNEKLFF.